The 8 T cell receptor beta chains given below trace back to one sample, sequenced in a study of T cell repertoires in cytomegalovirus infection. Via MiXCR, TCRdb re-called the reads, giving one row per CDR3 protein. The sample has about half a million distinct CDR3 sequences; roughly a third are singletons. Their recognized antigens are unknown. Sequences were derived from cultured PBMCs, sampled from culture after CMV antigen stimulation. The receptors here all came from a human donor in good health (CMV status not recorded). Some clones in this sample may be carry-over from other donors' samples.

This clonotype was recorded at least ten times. In DNA form, the CDR3 reads TGTGCCAGCAGCTCCCGGGGACAGGGCTCGCGAGGTGGCTACACCTTC. This gives the protein CASSSRGQGSRGGYTF. The J gene is TRBJ1-2, the V gene TRBV7-2; 9 nucleotides line up with TRBD1. The junction had 13 bases not matched to a gene; V was cut back by 4 bases and J by 7 bases. This CDR3 comprises 16 residues. Germline-derived CDR1 and CDR2 are SGHTA and FQGNSA.

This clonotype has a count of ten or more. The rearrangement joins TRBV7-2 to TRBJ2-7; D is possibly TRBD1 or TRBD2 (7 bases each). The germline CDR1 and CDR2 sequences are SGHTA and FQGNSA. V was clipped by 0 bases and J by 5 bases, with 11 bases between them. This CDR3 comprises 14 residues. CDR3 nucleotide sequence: TGTGCCAGCAGCTTAGCCCCAGGGGGGGACGAGCAGTACTTC. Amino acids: CASSLAPGGDEQYF.

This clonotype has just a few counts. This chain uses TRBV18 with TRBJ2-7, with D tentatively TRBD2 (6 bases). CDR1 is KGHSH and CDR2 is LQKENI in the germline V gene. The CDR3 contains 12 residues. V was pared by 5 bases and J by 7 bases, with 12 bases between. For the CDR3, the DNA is TGTGCCAGCTCAGCGACTAGTATGGAGCAGTACTTC. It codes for CASSATSMEQYF.

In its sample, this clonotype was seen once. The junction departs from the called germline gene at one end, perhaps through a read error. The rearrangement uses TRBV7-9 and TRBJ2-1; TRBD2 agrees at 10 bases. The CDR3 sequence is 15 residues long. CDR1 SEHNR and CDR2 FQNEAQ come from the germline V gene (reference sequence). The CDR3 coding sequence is TGTGCCAGCAGCGTAGCCAGCGGGAGGGGTGGCCGGCAGTTCTTC. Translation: CASSVASGRGGRQFF.

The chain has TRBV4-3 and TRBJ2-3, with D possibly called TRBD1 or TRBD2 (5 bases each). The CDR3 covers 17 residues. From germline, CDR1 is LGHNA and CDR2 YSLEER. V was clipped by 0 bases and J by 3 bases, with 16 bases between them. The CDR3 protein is CASSQEEKGLATDTQYF. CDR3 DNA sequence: TGCGCCAGCAGCCAAGAAGAGAAGGGGCTAGCAACAGATACGCAGTATTTT.

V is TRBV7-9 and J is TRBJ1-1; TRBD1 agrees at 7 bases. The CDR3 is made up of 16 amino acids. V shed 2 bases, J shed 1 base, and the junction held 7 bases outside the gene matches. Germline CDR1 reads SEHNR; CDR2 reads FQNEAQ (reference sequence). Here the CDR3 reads CASSLPGQVWNTEAFF. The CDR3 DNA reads TGTGCCAGCAGCTTACCCGGACAGGTATGGAACACTGAAGCTTTCTTT. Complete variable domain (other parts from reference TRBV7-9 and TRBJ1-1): DTGVSQNPRHKITKRGQNVTFRCDPISEHNRLYWYRQTLGQGPEFLTYFQNEAQLEKSRLLSDRFSAERPKGSFSTLEIQRTEQGDSAMYLCASSLPGQVWNTEAFFGQGTRLTVV.

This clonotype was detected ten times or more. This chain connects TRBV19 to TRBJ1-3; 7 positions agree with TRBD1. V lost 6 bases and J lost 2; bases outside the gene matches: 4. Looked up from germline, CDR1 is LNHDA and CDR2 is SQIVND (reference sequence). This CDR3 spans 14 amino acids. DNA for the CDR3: TGTGCCAGTAGCCGAGACAGGGCTGGAAACACCATATATTTT. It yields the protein CASSRDRAGNTIYF.

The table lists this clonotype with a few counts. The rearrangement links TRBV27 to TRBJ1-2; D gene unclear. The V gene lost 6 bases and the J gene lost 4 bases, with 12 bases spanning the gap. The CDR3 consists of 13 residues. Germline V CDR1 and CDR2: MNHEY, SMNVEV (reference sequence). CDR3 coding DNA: TGTGCCAGCAGCCAACCGACGGGCTATGGCTACACCTTC. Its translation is CASSQPTGYGYTF.